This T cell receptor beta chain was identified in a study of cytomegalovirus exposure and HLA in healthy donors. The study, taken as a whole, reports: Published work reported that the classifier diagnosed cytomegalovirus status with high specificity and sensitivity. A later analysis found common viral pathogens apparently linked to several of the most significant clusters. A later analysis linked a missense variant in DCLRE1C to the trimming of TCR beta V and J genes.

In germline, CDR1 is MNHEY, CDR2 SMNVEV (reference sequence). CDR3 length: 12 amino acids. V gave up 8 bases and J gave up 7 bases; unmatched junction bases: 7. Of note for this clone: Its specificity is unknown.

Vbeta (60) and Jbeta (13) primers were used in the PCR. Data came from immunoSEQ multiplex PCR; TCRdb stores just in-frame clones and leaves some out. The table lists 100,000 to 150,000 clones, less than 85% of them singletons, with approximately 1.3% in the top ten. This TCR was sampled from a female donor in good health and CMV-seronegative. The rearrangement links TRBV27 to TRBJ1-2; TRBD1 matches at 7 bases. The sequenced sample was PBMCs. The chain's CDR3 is CASGRDRGGYTF. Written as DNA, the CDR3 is TGTGCCAGCGGCAGGGACAGAGGTGGCTACACCTTC.